Below, 31 T cell receptor beta chains from the same sample are listed, as sequenced in a study of blood T cell repertoires in COVID-19. Sequenced by immunoSEQ multiplex PCR; TCRdb stores in-frame clones only, minus some. The sample consists of approximately 150,000 clones, less than 85% of them appearing once. The specimen sequenced was PBMCs or T cells enriched from blood (not recorded which). The receptor source for this set is a man in his sixties who had recovered from COVID-19.

Relative to its sample, this clone is medium-sized. The chain combines TRBV19 with TRBJ2-2; TRBD1 matches at 7 bases. In germline, CDR1 is LNHDA, CDR2 SQIVND (reference sequence). V was clipped by 7 bases and J by 3 bases; unmatched bases: 8. This CDR3 is built from 15 residues. CDR3 in DNA: TGTGCCAGTACCGAATACAGGGGAGACACCGGGGAGCTGTTTTTT. Translated: CASTEYRGDTGELFF.

The rearrangement links TRBV5-6 to TRBJ2-4; 9 bases fit TRBD1. CDR3 length: 16 residues. CDR1 and CDR2 from the germline V gene are SGHDT and YYEEEE. Losses at the gene ends were 4 bases for V and 0 bases for J; bases not matched to a gene: 5. The CDR3 DNA is TGTGCCAGCAGCAGGACAGGGGATCCAGCCAAAAACATTCAGTACTTC. Its translation: CASSRTGDPAKNIQYF.

The V call is TRBV12-3 or TRBV12-4, the J call TRBJ2-2; D is ambiguous. Trimming took off 5 bases at V and 3 bases at J, with 7 bases between the two ends. The CDR3 loop spans 13 amino acids. CDR3 protein: CASSHTDTGELFF. For the CDR3, the DNA is TGTGCCAGCAGTCATACAGACACCGGGGAGCTGTTTTTT.

The chain is built from TRBV5-1 and TRBJ2-3; 9 bases map to TRBD2. J was trimmed by 2 bases and V by 8 bases; bases with no gene match: 12. Germline CDR1 reads SGHRS; CDR2 reads YFSETQ. This CDR3 region has 16 residues. DNA for the CDR3: TGCGCCAGTACTTTCCGACTAGCGGAGAACACAGATACGCAGTATTTT. Residues: CASTFRLAENTDTQYF.

The J gene is TRBJ1-6, the V gene TRBV21-1; TRBD1, the D gene given by the table, was not confirmed from the DNA. TRBV21-1 is noted as a pseudogene. This CDR3 region has 16 residues. The CDR3 DNA reads as TGTGCCAGCAGCAAAGGGGGCACCGGCTATAATTCACCCCTCCACTTT. Residues: CASSKGGTGYNSPLHF.

This chain links TRBV5-4 with TRBJ2-5, with 8 nucleotides matching TRBD1. V lost 4 bases and J lost 7; bases outside the gene matches: 12. This CDR3 contains 15 residues. In germline, CDR1 is SGHNT, CDR2 YYREEE (reference sequence). The CDR3 loop is CASSTGQGMPRTQYF. CDR3 DNA: TGTGCCAGCAGCACCGGACAGGGAATGCCTCGGACCCAGTACTTC.

This clone came up once. The chain has TRBV3-1 (or the pseudogene TRBV3-2) and TRBJ1-5; D gene unclear. Trimming stripped 2 bases from V and 0 bases from J, with 5 bases between. The germline V gene encodes CDR1 LGHDT and CDR2 YNNKEL (reference sequence). This CDR3 has 14 residues. CDR3 loop: CASSQLISNQPQHF. The CDR3 DNA reads TGTGCCAGCAGCCAACTTATTAGCAATCAGCCCCAGCATTTT.

A few counts support this clone. The DNA of the CDR3 is TGTGCCAGCAGCTTCGGAACACAGGGGTCGGGAGATACGCAGTATTTT. It specifies CASSFGTQGSGDTQYF. The V gene is TRBV11-3, the J gene TRBJ2-3; 7 bases are shared with TRBD1. The V gene's germline CDR1 is SGHNT and CDR2 YENEEA. This CDR3 is 16 amino acids long. Trimming took 3 bases from V and 5 from J; bases not matched to a gene: 11.

This clone was observed many times. The CDR3 nucleotides read TGTGCCAGCAGCACATTCATGCTAGGTTACAATGAGCAGTTCTTC. This sequence encodes CASSTFMLGYNEQFF. The chain employs TRBV14 and TRBJ2-1; D call uncertain. CDR3 length equals 15 residues. Germline CDR1 is SGHDN and CDR2 is FVKESK. Trimming removed 5 bases from V and 4 bases from J, with 15 bases in between.

This chain links TRBV3-1 (or the pseudogene TRBV3-2) with TRBJ1-2, with D perhaps TRBD1 (6 bases). V was clipped by 4 bases and J by 1 base, with 10 bases between them. This CDR3 is built from 14 residues. Germline assignment: CDR1 LGHDT and CDR2 YNNKEL (reference sequence). CDR3 nucleotides: TGTGCCAGCAGCCCCAAACAGGGTAACTATGGCTACACCTTC. This encodes CASSPKQGNYGYTF.

The chain combines TRBV4-1 with TRBJ2-1; TRBD2 aligns across 8 bases. CDR1 MGHRA and CDR2 YSYEKL come from the germline V gene. This CDR3 has 18 residues. With V trimmed by 0 bases and J by 3 bases, 10 bases remained unmatched. In nucleotides, the CDR3 is TGCGCCAGCAGCCAAGACGTGACGGGGGGGCGGCTCTACAATGAGCAGTTCTTC. Its translation: CASSQDVTGGRLYNEQFF.

There are a few counts of this clone. This chain links TRBV4-1 with TRBJ2-7, with 13 bases that match TRBD2. The V gene's germline CDR1 is MGHRA and CDR2 YSYEKL. This CDR3 is built from 16 residues. J lost 7 bases, V lost 4 bases, and 10 bases had no gene match. The CDR3 spells CASSPWTSGGAREQYF. In nucleotides, the CDR3 is TGCGCCAGCAGCCCGTGGACTAGCGGGGGAGCGAGGGAGCAGTACTTC.

The chain links TRBV7-9 to TRBJ2-7, with TRBD2 matching over 8 bases. From germline, CDR1 is SEHNR and CDR2 FQNEAQ (reference sequence). The CDR3 sequence is 13 residues long. V shed 8 bases and J 6 bases; nucleotides not matched to a gene: 9. In DNA form, the CDR3 reads TGTGCCAGCCTGGCGGGGGGTCTAGCCGAGCAGTACTTC. Residues: CASLAGGLAEQYF.

The V call is TRBV21-1, the J call TRBJ2-7; the table calls TRBD2, which could not be checked here. TRBV21-1 is reported as a pseudogene. CDR3 length equals 9 residues. CDR3 sequence: CASGTKQYF. The CDR3 DNA follows: TGTGCCAGCGGGACTAAGCAGTACTTC.

The chain links TRBV5-4 to TRBJ2-1; the D is unclear. Germline-derived CDR1 and CDR2 are SGHNT and YYREEE (reference sequence). Deletions cut 4 bases from V and 8 bases from J, with 10 bases between. This CDR3 is 12 amino acids long. In DNA form, the CDR3 reads TGTGCCAGCAGCCCCGATACGGATGAGCAGTTCTTC. Its protein product is CASSPDTDEQFF. The variable domain in full, completed from reference TRBV5-4 and TRBJ2-1, reads ETGVTQSPTHLIKTRGQQVTLRCSSQSGHNTVSWYQQALGQGPQFIFQYYREEENGRGNFPPRFSGLQFPNYSSELNVNALELDDSALYLCASSPDTDEQFFGPGTRLTVL.

The chain carries TRBV30 and TRBJ2-7, with a weak D call TRBD2 (7 bases). Germline values: CDR1 GTSNPN, CDR2 SVGIG (reference sequence). The CDR3 length is 15 residues. Trimming took 5 bases from V and 4 from J, leaving 21 bases between them. CDR3 nucleotide sequence: TGTGCCTGGGCAATTCCGGGGGGCCGCGGGTACGAGCAGTACTTC. Encoded protein: CAWAIPGGRGYEQYF.

This clone came up a few times. This chain connects TRBV29-1 to TRBJ1-2; 8 positions agree with TRBD1. There are 13 residues in the CDR3. V was pared by 4 bases and J by 0 bases, with 1 base of the junction left unmatched. Looked up from germline, CDR1 is SQVTM and CDR2 is ANQGSEA. The DNA for the CDR3 is TGCAGCGTTGGGACAGGGCCTAACTATGGCTACACCTTC. Translation: CSVGTGPNYGYTF.

This clone was detected a few times. The V call is TRBV7-6, the J call TRBJ1-5, with D possibly TRBD1 on 5 matching bases. The CDR3 is made up of 15 amino acids. Germline CDR1 SGHVS, CDR2 FNYEAQ. V dropped 1 base and J dropped 2 bases, with 9 bases sitting between them. The CDR3 loop reads CASSLVLTGNQPQHF. The CDR3 DNA reads TGTGCCAGCAGCTTAGTTCTGACAGGCAATCAGCCCCAGCATTTT.

The rearrangement uses TRBV14 and TRBJ2-7; 9 bases map to TRBD1. V trimming: 5 bases; J trimming: 0 bases; junction bases outside the gene matches: 5. Germline V gene sequence: CDR1 SGHDN, CDR2 FVKESK. The CDR3 totals 15 residues. CDR3: CASSLPGQGSYEQYF. DNA for the CDR3: TGTGCCAGCAGCTTACCGGGACAGGGCTCCTACGAGCAGTACTTC.

The chain is built from TRBV6-5 and TRBJ2-7; 7 bases are a match to TRBD1. V was pared by 7 bases and J by 0 bases, with 6 bases of the junction left unmatched. In germline, CDR1 is MNHEY, CDR2 SVGAGI. The CDR3 length is 14 residues. The CDR3 DNA follows: TGTGCCAGCACATTGGGACAGAGCTCCTACGAGCAGTACTTC. Its translation: CASTLGQSSYEQYF.

This chain uses TRBV4-1 with TRBJ2-3; weak D call: TRBD2 (5 bases). Germline CDR1 MGHRA, CDR2 YSYEKL. The CDR3 has 17 residues. Trimming took 1 base from V and 0 from J, leaving 14 bases between them. The CDR3: CASSQVFGGGSTDTQYF. The CDR3 region has the DNA TGCGCCAGCAGCCAAGTCTTCGGTGGCGGGAGCACAGATACGCAGTATTTT.

The chain carries TRBV9 and TRBJ2-3, with 10 positions matching TRBD2. Losses at the gene ends were 4 bases for V and 5 bases for J; bases not matched to a gene: 10. Germline CDR1 reads SGDLS; CDR2 reads YYNGEE. The CDR3 has 16 residues. DNA of the CDR3: TGTGCCAGCAGCCCGGTGGGGAGCGGGGGGGGAGATACGCAGTATTTT. Translation gives CASSPVGSGGGDTQYF. Combining the CDR3 with reference TRBV9 and TRBJ2-3 gives the whole variable domain DSGVTQTPKHLITATGQRVTLRCSPRSGDLSVYWYQQSLDQGLQFLIQYYNGEERAKGNILERFSAQQFPDLHSELNLSSLELGDSALYFCASSPVGSGGGDTQYFGPGTRLTVL.

V and J are TRBV13 and TRBJ2-7; 10 nucleotides agree with TRBD2. With 0 bases clipped from V and 3 bases from J, the junction kept 2 bases outside the gene matches. From germline, CDR1 is PRHDT and CDR2 FYEKMQ (reference sequence). The CDR3 has 15 residues. DNA of the CDR3: TGTGCCAGCAGCTTAGGTAGCGGGGGGCTCTACGAGCAGTACTTC. It codes for CASSLGSGGLYEQYF.

The chain has TRBV14 and TRBJ2-7; TRBD1 matches 7 bases. The CDR3 is 17 residues long. V dropped 3 bases and J dropped 2; count of bases not matched to a gene: 13. Germline CDR1 reads SGHDN; CDR2 reads FVKESK. The CDR3 coding sequence is TGTGCCAGCAGCCACACTCCCGGACAGGTAGGAGCCTACGAGCAGTACTTC. Its translation: CASSHTPGQVGAYEQYF.

The V gene is TRBV27, the J gene TRBJ1-2; D uncertain. The germline V gene has CDR1 MNHEY and CDR2 SMNVEV (reference sequence). The CDR3 consists of 13 residues. V gave up 1 base and J gave up 4 bases, with 7 bases separating them. CDR3 sequence reads: CASSLLGSYGYTF. Written as DNA, the CDR3 is TGTGCCAGCAGTTTATTAGGGAGCTATGGCTACACCTTC.

The V gene is TRBV10-3, the J gene TRBJ2-1; 8 bases agree with TRBD1. With V trimmed by 6 bases and J by 3 bases, 7 bases remained unmatched. CDR1 ENHRY and CDR2 SYGVKD come from the germline V gene. The CDR3 covers 15 residues. The CDR3 region has the DNA TGTGCCATCAGAAGGACAGGGTTGGGCTACAATGAGCAGTTCTTC. This encodes CAIRRTGLGYNEQFF.

This sequence joins TRBV2 and TRBJ2-1, with 8 bases that match TRBD2. The CDR3 length is 14 residues. CDR1 and CDR2 (germline): SNHLY, FYNNEI. V lost 4 bases, J lost 4 bases, and 3 bases stayed unmatched. The CDR3 loop is CASSGERGYNEQFF. The CDR3 DNA sequence: TGTGCCAGCAGTGGCGAGCGGGGGTACAATGAGCAGTTCTTC.

The chain is built from TRBV5-4 and TRBJ2-1; 8 bases are shared with TRBD2. V dropped 1 base and J dropped 1; count of bases not matched to a gene: 10. The germline CDR1 and CDR2 sequences are SGHNT and YYREEE (reference sequence). There are 18 residues in the CDR3. The CDR3 region has the DNA TGTGCCAGCAGCTTGAGTCTTTCGGGAGGGCCTTCCTACAATGAGCAGTTCTTC. It codes for CASSLSLSGGPSYNEQFF.

This clone was recorded once. This chain links TRBV27 with TRBJ2-7; TRBD1 matches 10 bases. This CDR3 spans 16 amino acids. Germline values: CDR1 MNHEY, CDR2 SMNVEV (reference sequence). V gave up 6 bases and J gave up 2 bases; unmatched junction bases: 10. CDR3 DNA sequence: TGTGCCAGCAGAGGACAGGGGGTTTTTAGCGCCTACGAGCAGTACTTC. Its translation is CASRGQGVFSAYEQYF.

V usage is TRBV29-1 and J usage is TRBJ1-2; 7 nucleotides agree with TRBD1. The CDR3 has 13 residues. Germline CDR1 SQVTM, CDR2 ANQGSEA. J lost 4 bases, V lost 3 bases, and 5 bases had no gene match. The CDR3 spells CSVEMQGGYGYTF. CDR3 coding DNA: TGCAGCGTTGAGATGCAGGGGGGCTATGGCTACACCTTC.

V gene TRBV28 combines with J gene TRBJ2-7; TRBD1 might be the D (5 bases). Trimming removed 6 bases from V and 2 bases from J, with 11 bases in between. This CDR3 is built from 13 residues. Germline-derived CDR1 and CDR2 are MDHEN and SYDVKM. CDR3: CASSPGFPYEQYF. CDR3 nucleotides: TGTGCCAGCAGCCCAGGGTTCCCCTACGAGCAGTACTTC.